This paragraph covers one T cell receptor (beta chain) sequence. The antigen remains undetermined. The data originate from a study of blood T cells in healthy people across ages. In the study overall: When template switching was applied, about one barcoded beta molecule was captured per two T cells.

The CDR3 runs to 12 residues. V was shortened by 3 bases and J by 4 bases, with 8 bases between the two germline ends. Germline V gene lookup returns CDR1 DFQATT and CDR2 SNEGSKA (reference sequence). Primed by a sample-barcoded 5' primer and a J-beta primer mix, a second PCR proceeded for 7 to 11 cycles. A 12-random-nucleotide template-switch adaptor tagged each cDNA molecule. TCRdb used MiXCR to reprocess the 5' RACE reads, holding one entry per CDR3 protein. The data contain approximately 730,000 distinct CDR3 sequences, roughly 50% of them singletons. Overall study findings and caveats: Older age went with lower TCR beta diversity per million T cells, in a roughly linear way. What prevented conclusive comparison of naive and antigen-experienced cells was that PBMCs were unsorted.

V and J are TRBV20-1 and TRBJ2-3; D call uncertain. Material for sequencing was blood. The sequence came from a man of 80 years or more in good health. The CDR3 region is CSARVVADTQYF. The CDR3 nucleotides are TGCAGTGCTAGGGTTGTTGCAGATACGCAGTATTTT.